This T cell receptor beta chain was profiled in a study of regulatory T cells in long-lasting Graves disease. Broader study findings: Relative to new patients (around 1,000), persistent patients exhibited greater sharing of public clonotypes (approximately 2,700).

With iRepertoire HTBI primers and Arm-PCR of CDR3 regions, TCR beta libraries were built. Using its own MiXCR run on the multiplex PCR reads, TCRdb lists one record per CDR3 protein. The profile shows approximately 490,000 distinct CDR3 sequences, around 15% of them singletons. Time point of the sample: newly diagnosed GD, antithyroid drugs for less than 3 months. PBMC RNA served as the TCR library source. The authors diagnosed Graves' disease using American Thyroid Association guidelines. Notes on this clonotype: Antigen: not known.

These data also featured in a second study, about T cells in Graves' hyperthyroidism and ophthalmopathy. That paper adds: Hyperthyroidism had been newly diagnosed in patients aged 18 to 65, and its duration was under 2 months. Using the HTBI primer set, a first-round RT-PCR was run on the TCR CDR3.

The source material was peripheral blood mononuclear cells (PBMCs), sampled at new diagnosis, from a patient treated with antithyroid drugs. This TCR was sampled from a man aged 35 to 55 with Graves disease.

For the CDR3, the DNA is TGTGCCAGCAGCTTAGCCCCCAGGGGGCCTGAACAAGCCCATCAGCCCCAGCATTTT. Translated, it gives CASSLAPRGPEQAHQPQHF. The chain is built from TRBV7-9 and TRBJ1-5; 8 positions match TRBD1. CDR1 SEHNR and CDR2 FQNEAQ come from the germline V gene (reference sequence). CDR3 length: 19 residues. Trimming took 0 bases from V and 5 from J; bases not matched to a gene: 15.